These 12 T cell receptor beta chains originate from one sample sequenced in a study of T cells after yellow fever vaccination. TCRdb itself ran the 5' RACE reads through MiXCR, one entry per CDR3 protein. The sample consists of about 75,000 distinct CDR3 sequences, around 7% of them appearing once. This sample comprised CD8+ T cells sorted from PBMCs, obtained roughly 10 days after the first yellow fever vaccination. These TCRs come from a man younger than 35 who received the YFV17D yellow fever vaccine.

A few counts support this clonotype. This CDR3 reads CASSLAEFEQFF. The CDR3 region has the DNA TGTGCCAGCAGCTTAGCAGAGTTTGAGCAGTTCTTC. The chain carries TRBV7-9 and TRBJ2-1; D is ambiguous. The CDR3 has 12 residues. Between the trimmed V and J ends, which lost 0 bases and 9 bases, there was a span of 6 bases. Germline V gene data show CDR1 as SEHNR and CDR2 as FQNEAQ (reference sequence).

The gene calls are TRBV5-1 and TRBJ1-1; 7 nucleotides line up with TRBD1. After removal of 2 bases from V and 0 bases from J, the junction contained 7 bases not matched to a gene. Germline CDR1 is SGHRS and CDR2 is YFSETQ. The CDR3 runs 16 residues. This CDR3 is CASSFAMTGMNTEAFF. The CDR3 DNA reads TGCGCCAGCAGCTTCGCCATGACAGGGATGAACACTGAAGCTTTCTTT.

This clonotype appeared a few times. The chain couples TRBV7-9 to TRBJ2-7; D is possibly TRBD1 (7 bases). Germline V lookup: CDR1 SEHNR, CDR2 FQNEAQ (reference sequence). V dropped 6 bases and J dropped 0 bases, with 18 bases sitting between them. The CDR3 consists of 16 residues. CDR3: CASSPRGAYNSYEQYF. The DNA of the CDR3 is TGTGCCAGCAGTCCCAGGGGGGCCTATAACTCCTACGAGCAGTACTTC.

The sample holds many counts of this clonotype. The chain recombines TRBV5-5 with TRBJ1-3; a weak D match, TRBD1 (6 bases). V shed 4 bases and J shed 0 bases, with 11 bases lying between them. Germline V gene data show CDR1 as SGHKS and CDR2 as YYEKEE (reference sequence). There are 15 residues in the CDR3. The CDR3 sequence is CASSSGTSSGNTIYF. In DNA, the CDR3 is TGTGCCAGCAGCAGCGGGACATCCTCTGGAAACACCATATATTTT.

This clonotype turned up a few times. The CDR3, as DNA: TGTGCCAGCAGCTTAGGTTTGCGGGGGGGCACGAATACGCAGTATTTT. Translation gives CASSLGLRGGTNTQYF. V and J are TRBV7-3 and TRBJ2-3; 9 bases agree with TRBD2. Unmatched junction bases numbered 10, after V lost 2 bases and J lost 7 bases. The length of the CDR3 is 16 residues. Germline CDR1 is SGHTA and CDR2 is FQGTGA.

The V and J genes are TRBV7-6 and TRBJ1-6; TRBD1 aligns across 7 bases. CDR1 and CDR2 (germline): SGHVS, FNYEAQ. The CDR3 runs to 15 residues. The V and J ends lost 5 bases and 8 bases, in that order; junction bases with no gene match: 9. For the CDR3, the DNA is TGTGCCAGCAGCGACAGGGCTGTAGGGGATTCACCCCTCCACTTT. Its protein is CASSDRAVGDSPLHF.

This clonotype was detected only a few times. The chain carries TRBV15 and TRBJ2-6, with no clear D. This CDR3 is 15 amino acids long. V was cut by 1 base and J by 4 bases, with 8 bases left in between. Germline CDR1 and CDR2: LNHNV and YYDKDF (reference sequence). The DNA of the CDR3 is TGTGCCACCAGCAGAGGCGCTTCAGGGGCCAACGTCCTGACTTTC. It specifies CATSRGASGANVLTF.

This clonotype is a singleton in its sample. Possible read error: a much larger clone is one base away. The chain links TRBV4-3 to TRBJ2-1; D is uncertain. This CDR3 is 14 amino acids long. Looked up from germline, CDR1 is LGHNA and CDR2 is YSLEER. The CDR3 region has the DNA TGCGCCAGCAGCCTAAGCCACGGATACAATGAGCAGCTCTTC. Its protein is CASSLSHGYNEQLF.

The sample holds many counts of this clonotype. The chain uses TRBV24-1 and TRBJ2-1, with TRBD2 matching 8 bases. Germline V gene data show CDR1 as KGHDR and CDR2 as SFDVKD. The V gene end was trimmed by 3 bases and the J gene end by 8 bases; junction bases not matched to a gene: 5. The CDR3 runs to 14 residues. Here the CDR3 DNA reads TGTGCCACCAGTGATGCGGGGGGCCGGGATGAGCAGTTCTTC. It encodes CATSDAGGRDEQFF.

This clonotype was found many times. The chain uses TRBV7-9 and TRBJ2-5; a weak D match, TRBD2 (5 bases). Germline CDR1 and CDR2: SEHNR and FQNEAQ (reference sequence). Trimming stripped 5 bases from V and 4 bases from J, with 17 bases between. The CDR3 consists of 15 residues. The CDR3 reads CASSPPGVPGETQYF. The CDR3 region has the DNA TGTGCCAGCAGCCCCCCCGGGGTTCCCGGAGAGACCCAGTACTTC.

This clonotype was observed at least ten times. The J gene is TRBJ2-2, the V gene TRBV12-3 or TRBV12-4; 8 bases align to TRBD2. The CDR3 is 14 amino acids. J was trimmed by 6 bases and V by 6 bases; bases with no gene match: 6. CDR3 DNA sequence: TGTGCCAGCAGCCAAACAGCGGGGGCCGGGGAGCTGTTTTTT. Translation gives CASSQTAGAGELFF.

This clonotype appeared many times. The chain has TRBV20-1 and TRBJ2-1, with 8 bases matching TRBD2. CDR1 is DFQATT, CDR2 SNEGSKA, per germline (reference sequence). The CDR3 runs to 14 residues. J gave up 7 bases and V 1 base, and 6 bases lay outside the gene matches. This CDR3 reads CSARVGTRANEQFF. The CDR3 DNA sequence: TGCAGTGCTAGAGTTGGGACTAGGGCGAATGAGCAGTTCTTC.